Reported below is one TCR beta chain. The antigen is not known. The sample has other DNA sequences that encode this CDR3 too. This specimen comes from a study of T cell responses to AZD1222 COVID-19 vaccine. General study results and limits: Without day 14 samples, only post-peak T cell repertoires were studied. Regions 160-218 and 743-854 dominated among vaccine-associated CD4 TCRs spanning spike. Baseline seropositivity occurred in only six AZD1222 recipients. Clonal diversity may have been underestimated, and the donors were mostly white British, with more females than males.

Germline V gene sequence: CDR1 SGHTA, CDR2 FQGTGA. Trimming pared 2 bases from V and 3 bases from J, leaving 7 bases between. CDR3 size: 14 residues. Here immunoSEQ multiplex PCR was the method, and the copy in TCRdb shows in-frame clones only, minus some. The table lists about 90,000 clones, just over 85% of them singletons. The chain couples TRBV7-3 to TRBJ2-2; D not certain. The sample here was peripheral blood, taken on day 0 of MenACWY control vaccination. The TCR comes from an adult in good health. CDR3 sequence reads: CASSLSRDTGELFF. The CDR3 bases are TGTGCCAGCAGCTTATCCCGAGACACCGGGGAGCTGTTTTTT.